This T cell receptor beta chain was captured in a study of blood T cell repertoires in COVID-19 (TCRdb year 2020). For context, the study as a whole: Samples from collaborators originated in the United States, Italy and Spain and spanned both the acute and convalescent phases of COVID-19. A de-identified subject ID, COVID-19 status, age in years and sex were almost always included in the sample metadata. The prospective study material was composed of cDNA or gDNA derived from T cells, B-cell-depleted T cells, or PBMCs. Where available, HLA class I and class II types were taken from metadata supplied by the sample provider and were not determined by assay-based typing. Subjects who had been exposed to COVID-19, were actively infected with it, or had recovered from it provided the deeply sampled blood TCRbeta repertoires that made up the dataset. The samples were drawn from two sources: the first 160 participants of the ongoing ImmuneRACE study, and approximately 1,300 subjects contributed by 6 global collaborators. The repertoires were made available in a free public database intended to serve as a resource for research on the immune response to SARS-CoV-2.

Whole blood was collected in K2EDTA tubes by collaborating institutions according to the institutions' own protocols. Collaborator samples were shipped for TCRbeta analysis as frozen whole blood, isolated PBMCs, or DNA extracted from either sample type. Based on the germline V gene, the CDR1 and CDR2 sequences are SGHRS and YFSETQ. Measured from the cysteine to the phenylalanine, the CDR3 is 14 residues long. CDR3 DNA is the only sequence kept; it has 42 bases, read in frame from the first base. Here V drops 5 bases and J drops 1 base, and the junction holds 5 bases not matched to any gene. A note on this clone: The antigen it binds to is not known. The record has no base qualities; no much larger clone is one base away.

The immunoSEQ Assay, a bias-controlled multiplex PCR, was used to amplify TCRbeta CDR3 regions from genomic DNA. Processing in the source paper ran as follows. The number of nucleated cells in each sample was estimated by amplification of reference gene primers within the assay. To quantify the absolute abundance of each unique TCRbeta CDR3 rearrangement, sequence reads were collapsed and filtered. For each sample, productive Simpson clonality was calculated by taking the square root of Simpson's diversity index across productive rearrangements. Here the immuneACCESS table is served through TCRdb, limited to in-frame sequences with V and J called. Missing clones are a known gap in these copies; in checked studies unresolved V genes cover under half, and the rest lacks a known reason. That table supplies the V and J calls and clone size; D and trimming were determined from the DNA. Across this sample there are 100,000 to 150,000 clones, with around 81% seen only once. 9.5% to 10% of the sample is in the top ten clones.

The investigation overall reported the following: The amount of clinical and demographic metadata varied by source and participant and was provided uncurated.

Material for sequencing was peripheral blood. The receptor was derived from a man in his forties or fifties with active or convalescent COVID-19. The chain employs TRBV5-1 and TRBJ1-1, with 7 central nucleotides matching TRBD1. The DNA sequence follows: TGCGCCAGCAGTACGGGACAGAGGAACACTGAAGCTTTCTTT. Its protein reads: CASSTGQRNTEAFF.